This T cell receptor beta chain derives from a study of CD8+CD57+ T cells in acquired aplastic anemia listed by TCRdb under 2018. In the study overall: Extracted DNA from sorted CD4+ and CD8+ cells averaged about 2.9 ug, ranging from about 0.18 to 27.4 ug. For healthy donor samples, the average read count was around 10 million for CD4+ cells and approximately 11 million for CD8+ cells.

On the study overall, not on this receptor specifically: Patients and healthy controls showed no significant difference in CD8+ Simpson's diversity (P=0.060). Around 31 CD8+ CDR3 sequences were shared between patients and controls but appeared highly expressed in patients and within their immunodominant clones.

Spanning cysteine to phenylalanine, the CDR3 consists of 14 amino acids. Kept here is only the CDR3 DNA, which spans 42 bases and is read in frame from base 1. V is reduced by 9 bases and J by 4 bases, leaving a spacing of 19 bases between them. Based on the germline V gene, the CDR1 and CDR2 sequences are SGHTA and FQGNSA. Profiling of TCR beta VDJ combinations and CDR3 sequences used genomic DNA as the template. An Illumina HiSeq 2000 was the platform used for TCR repertoire sequencing. Per the authors' processing: Repertoires were assessed using TRBV/TRBJ rearrangement plots, CDR3 size and DJ length profiles, and Simpson's diversity index. The most abundant DNA sequence in the deep sequencing data was defined as the immunodominant clone. CDR3 amino acid sequences were checked for sharing between subjects and were compared against published repertoires and the VDJdb database. TCRdb took the public reads, trimmed them with fastp at Q25, ran MiXCR for clone calling and kept in-frame beta chains. Under each unique CDR3 protein, matching rows form one entry showing the most common genes and DNA. What appears here as the V and J calls and clone size reflects TCRdb's work, not the paper's. In this sample the table shows about 80,000 distinct CDR3 sequences, approximately 46% of which occur a single time. 66% of the sample rests with the top ten.

The study deep-sequenced TCR repertoires of sorted CD4+ and CD8+ blood T cells from severe aplastic anemia patients and healthy subjects. Ficoll-Paque density gradient centrifugation was used to isolate peripheral blood mononuclear cells. Before DNA was extracted, CD4+ and CD8+ T cells were sorted using either FACS or magnetic beads. Remarks on this clonotype: What antigen it recognizes has not been identified. Per-base qualities were not stored, and no clone one base away is much larger.

Specimen: sorted CD4+, CD8+, or CD8+CD57+ T cells (not recorded which) from PBMCs. The chain employs TRBV7-2 and TRBJ2-7, and TRBD1 may be the D gene, going by 6 matching bases. This clonotype was obtained from a human donor in good health, serving as a control. At the DNA level, the sequence is TGTGCCAGTAGTAACGGGCCTCAGGGGTACGAGCAGTACTTC. Its protein reads: CASSNGPQGYEQYF.